Listed below are T cell receptor beta chains from one sample, sequenced in a study of patients and donors after allogeneic stem cell transplantation. One entry per CDR3 protein results from TCRdb running MiXCR on the RT-PCR reads. Of approximately 200,000 distinct CDR3 sequences listed, roughly 38% are singletons. Material: blood, either unsorted or a sorted T cell fraction (not recorded which). These receptors were obtained from a human donor who was either an allogeneic HSCT recipient or a stem cell or donor lymphocyte infusion donor (not recorded which). It is not recorded whose cells these are; they may come from a transplant donor. The CDR3 runs from the conserved cysteine through the conserved F or W. The order of the fields is clone size, V gene, D gene, J gene, CDR3 protein. D genes are given only for firm matches. Some rows have no size entry. The others give once, few or many, or a class for an expanded clone.

size: few; V: TRBV10-3; D: -; J: TRBJ1-5; CDR3: CAIREELSNQPQHF
size: -; V: TRBV7-2; D: -; J: TRBJ2-1; CDR3: CASSPRGRLRQVHNEQFF
size: few; V: TRBV7-3; D: -; J: TRBJ1-5; CDR3: CASSPKGPQHF
size: -; V: TRBV4-1; D: TRBD1; J: TRBJ2-1; CDR3: CASSQRDSGNNEQFF
size: few; V: TRBV20-1; D: -; J: TRBJ2-3; CDR3: CSARDNADTQYF
size: few; V: TRBV5-1; D: -; J: TRBJ2-3; CDR3: CASSLGRSTDTQYF
size: -; V: TRBV3-1; D: -; J: TRBJ2-7; CDR3: CASSQLPGRSYEQYF
size: few; V: TRBV7-2; D: TRBD1; J: TRBJ1-5; CDR3: CASSFRQGNNQPQHF
size: few; V: TRBV4-1; D: -; J: TRBJ1-4; CDR3: CASSRRGGSNEKLFF
size: few; V: TRBV7-6; D: TRBD1; J: TRBJ1-3; CDR3: CASSSTGISGNTIYF
size: -; V: TRBV7-9; D: -; J: TRBJ2-5; CDR3: CASSDLSGGGGETQYF
size: -; V: TRBV12-3/TRBV12-4; D: -; J: TRBJ2-3; CDR3: CASSSSGTDTQYF
size: many; V: TRBV6-2/TRBV6-3; D: TRBD1; J: TRBJ1-1; CDR3: CASSRTGNTEAFF
size: few; V: TRBV29-1; D: -; J: TRBJ1-2; CDR3: CSAETGNYGYTF
size: -; V: TRBV6-2/TRBV6-3; D: -; J: TRBJ1-1; CDR3: CANSRSVMGTEAFF
size: -; V: TRBV5-1; D: -; J: TRBJ1-2; CDR3: CASSLATYGYTF
size: -; V: TRBV24-1; D: TRBD1; J: TRBJ2-3; CDR3: CATSPGQAYTDTQYF
size: -; V: TRBV10-3; D: TRBD1; J: TRBJ1-1; CDR3: CAISQTGVAEAFF
size: few; V: TRBV6-2/TRBV6-3; D: TRBD1; J: TRBJ1-2; CDR3: CASSWEVPGQGYYGYTF
size: -; V: TRBV27; D: -; J: TRBJ2-4; CDR3: CASGPGAKNIQYF
size: -; V: TRBV7-2; D: -; J: TRBJ1-1; CDR3: CASSLAAGGNTEAFF
size: -; V: TRBV7-3; D: -; J: TRBJ1-6; CDR3: CASSFTTVRGDSPLHF